This TCR beta chain was captured in a study of blood T cell repertoires in COVID-19. Study at large: COVID-19 samples collected from the United States, Italy and Spain covered acute and convalescent phases.

In the original processing: Cell counts per sample came from amplifying reference gene primers. The table came from immunoSEQ multiplex PCR; TCRdb's copy has only in-frame clones and leaves some out. The DNA was the basis for D and trimming; V, J and clone size are from that table. The sample records 380,000 or so clones, more than 80% being singletons. V was shortened by 1 base and J by 2 bases, with 12 bases between the two germline ends. The CDR3 has 15 amino acids. CDR1 is SGHTA, CDR2 FQGNSA, per germline. The V call is TRBV7-2, the J call TRBJ2-7; weak D call: TRBD1 (5 bases). The sequencing sample was made of peripheral blood. The clonotype originates from a man in his forties with acute or convalescent COVID-19. The CDR3 coding sequence is TGTGCCAGCAGCTTAGTTTTAGGGGTAACCTACGAGCAGTACTTC. Its protein product is CASSLVLGVTYEQYF.